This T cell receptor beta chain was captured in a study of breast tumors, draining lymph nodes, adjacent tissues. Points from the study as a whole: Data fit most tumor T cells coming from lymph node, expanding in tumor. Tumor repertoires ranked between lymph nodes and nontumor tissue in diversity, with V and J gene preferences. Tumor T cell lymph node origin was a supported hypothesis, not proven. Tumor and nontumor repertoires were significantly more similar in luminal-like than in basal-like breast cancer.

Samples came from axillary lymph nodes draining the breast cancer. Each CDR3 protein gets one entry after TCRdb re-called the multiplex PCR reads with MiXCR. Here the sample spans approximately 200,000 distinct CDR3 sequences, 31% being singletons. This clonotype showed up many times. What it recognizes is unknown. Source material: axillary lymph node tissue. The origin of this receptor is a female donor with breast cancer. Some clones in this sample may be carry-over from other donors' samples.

The chain's CDR3 is CASSQGPRGNTIYF. CDR3 sequence (DNA): TGTGCCAGCAGCCAGGGACCGAGGGGAAACACCATATATTTT. The V and J genes are TRBV7-9 and TRBJ1-3; TRBD1 might be the D (5 bases). The V end was cut by 5 bases, the J end by 4 bases, with 12 bases between. The germline CDR1 and CDR2 sequences are SEHNR and FQNEAQ (reference sequence). The CDR3 contains 14 residues.